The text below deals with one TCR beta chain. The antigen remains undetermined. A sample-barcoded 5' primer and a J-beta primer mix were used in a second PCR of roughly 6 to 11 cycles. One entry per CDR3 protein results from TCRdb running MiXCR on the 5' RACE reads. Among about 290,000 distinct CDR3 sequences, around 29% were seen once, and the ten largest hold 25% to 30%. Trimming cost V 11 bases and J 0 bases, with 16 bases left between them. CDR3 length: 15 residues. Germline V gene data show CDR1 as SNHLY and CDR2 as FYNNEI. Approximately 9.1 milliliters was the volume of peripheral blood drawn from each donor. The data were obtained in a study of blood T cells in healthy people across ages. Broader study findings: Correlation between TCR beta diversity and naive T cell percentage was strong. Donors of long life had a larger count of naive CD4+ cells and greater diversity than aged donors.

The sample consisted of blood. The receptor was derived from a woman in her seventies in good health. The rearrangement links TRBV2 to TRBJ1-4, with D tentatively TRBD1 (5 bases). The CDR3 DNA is TGTGCCGGCAATGGGGCCCTCGCAACTAATGAAAAACTGTTTTTT. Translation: CAGNGALATNEKLFF. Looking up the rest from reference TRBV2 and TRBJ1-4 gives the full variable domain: EPEVTQTPSHQVTQMGQEVILRCVPISNHLYFYWYRQILGQKVEFLVSFYNNEISEKSEIFDDQFSVERPDGSNFTLKIRSTKLEDSAMYFCAGNGALATNEKLFFGSGTQLSVL.